This T cell receptor beta chain was recovered during a study of CD8 T cells in Susac syndrome. The CDR3 contains 17 residues. V was clipped by 0 bases and J by 5 bases; unmatched bases: 13. Germline-derived CDR1 and CDR2 are LNHDA and SQIVND (reference sequence). An input of 0.5 to 1 ug of RNA was subjected to reverse transcription using random hexamers. MiXCR was run by TCRdb on the immunoSEQ multiplex PCR reads, yielding one entry per CDR3 protein. The table records approximately 100,000 distinct CDR3 sequences, around 90% of them present only once. The sequence was collected from a human donor in good health. V gene TRBV19 combines with J gene TRBJ2-7; 7 bases map to TRBD1. Material for sequencing was CD4+ T cells from PBMCs. CDR3 sequence (DNA): TGTGCCAGTAGTATAGACCTTCCCAGGGGGATATTCGACGAGCAGTACTTC. It codes for CASSIDLPRGIFDEQYF.